This is a list of T cell receptor beta chains from one sample in a study of blood T cell repertoires in COVID-19. Here immunoSEQ multiplex PCR was the method, and the copy in TCRdb shows in-frame clones only, minus some. This table holds 250,000 or so clones, around four fifths found once. Sample: peripheral blood. The origin of the receptors is a woman in her sixties or seventies with active or convalescent COVID-19. Both conserved end residues are part of each CDR3. The order of the fields is clone size, V gene, D gene, J gene, CDR3 DNA, CDR3 protein. A D gene is named only where the DNA matches it firmly. Expanded clones get a size class; other rows say once, few or many, or leave the size out.

clone size: -
V gene: TRBV4-2
D gene: TRBD2
J gene: TRBJ2-3
CDR3 DNA: TGTGCCAGCAGCCGGACCGCGGGGCGGGGGGGCCCAGATACGCAGTATTTT
CDR3 protein: CASSRTAGRGGPDTQYF

clone size: -
V gene: TRBV7-9
D gene: -
J gene: TRBJ1-1
CDR3 DNA: TGTGCCAGCAGCTTAGCGACAAGGGGCCGGGCTGAAGCTTTCTTT
CDR3 protein: CASSLATRGRAEAFF

clone size: -
V gene: TRBV2
D gene: TRBD2
J gene: TRBJ2-3
CDR3 DNA: TGTGCCAGCAGCACTACCTTTTACACGGCGGGGGGCGTCACAGATACGCAGTATTTT
CDR3 protein: CASSTTFYTAGGVTDTQYF

clone size: -
V gene: TRBV7-9
D gene: TRBD1
J gene: TRBJ1-1
CDR3 DNA: TGTGCCAGCAGCCCCGGGACAGGGTTTGAGGACACTGAAGCTTTCTTT
CDR3 protein: CASSPGTGFEDTEAFF

clone size: once
V gene: TRBV15
D gene: -
J gene: TRBJ1-5
CDR3 DNA: TGTGCCACCAGCAGAGGTTGGCAGGGCAATCAGCCCCAGCATTTT
CDR3 protein: CATSRGWQGNQPQHF

clone size: -
V gene: TRBV2
D gene: TRBD2
J gene: TRBJ2-1
CDR3 DNA: TGTGCCAGCAGTGAGGGGCGGGAGAGAGGGAACTACAATGAGCAGTTCTTC
CDR3 protein: CASSEGRERGNYNEQFF

clone size: -
V gene: TRBV7-9
D gene: TRBD1
J gene: TRBJ2-7
CDR3 DNA: TGTGCCAGCAGCGCGAAGGGCGACAGGGGCTACGAGCAGTACTTC
CDR3 protein: CASSAKGDRGYEQYF

clone size: -
V gene: TRBV5-1
D gene: -
J gene: TRBJ1-1
CDR3 DNA: TGCGCCAGCAGCCCCGCGGGAAACACTGAAGCTTTCTTT
CDR3 protein: CASSPAGNTEAFF

clone size: -
V gene: TRBV6-1
D gene: TRBD2
J gene: TRBJ2-5
CDR3 DNA: TGTGCCAGCAGTGAGAGGACTAGCGTCTTCAGGACCCAGTACTTC
CDR3 protein: CASSERTSVFRTQYF

clone size: once
V gene: TRBV28
D gene: -
J gene: TRBJ2-1
CDR3 DNA: TGTGCCAGCAGTCAGGGGCCCAATTACAATGAGCAGTTCTTC
CDR3 protein: CASSQGPNYNEQFF

clone size: -
V gene: TRBV5-4
D gene: TRBD1
J gene: TRBJ1-2
CDR3 DNA: TGTGCCAGCAGCTTGCTTCTACAGGGGAAAGGCTACACCTTC
CDR3 protein: CASSLLLQGKGYTF

clone size: -
V gene: TRBV2
D gene: TRBD2
J gene: TRBJ2-3
CDR3 DNA: TGTGCCAGCAGTGTGAGGCGGGGGAACACAGATACGCAGTATTTT
CDR3 protein: CASSVRRGNTDTQYF

clone size: -
V gene: TRBV5-5
D gene: TRBD1
J gene: TRBJ1-1
CDR3 DNA: TGTGCCAGCAGCTGGAGGGGACAGGGGACGACTGAAGCTTTCTTT
CDR3 protein: CASSWRGQGTTEAFF

clone size: -
V gene: TRBV7-6
D gene: TRBD1
J gene: TRBJ2-7
CDR3 DNA: TGTGCCAGCAGCTTTTCGGGACAGGGTGGATTTTACGAGCAGTACTTC
CDR3 protein: CASSFSGQGGFYEQYF

clone size: -
V gene: TRBV6-4
D gene: TRBD2
J gene: TRBJ2-1
CDR3 DNA: TGTGCCAGCAGTGACTCCGGGACTAGCGGTTACAATGAGCAGTTCTTC
CDR3 protein: CASSDSGTSGYNEQFF

clone size: -
V gene: TRBV6-2/TRBV6-3
D gene: -
J gene: TRBJ1-4
CDR3 DNA: TGTGCCAGCAGTTACATCGGGGGGCAGAATGAAAAACTGTTTTTT
CDR3 protein: CASSYIGGQNEKLFF

clone size: few
V gene: TRBV6-5
D gene: TRBD2
J gene: TRBJ2-5
CDR3 DNA: TGTGCCAGCAAGCGGGTAGCGGGGCTTCAAGAGACCCAGTACTTC
CDR3 protein: CASKRVAGLQETQYF

clone size: few
V gene: TRBV1
D gene: -
J gene: TRBJ2-7
CDR3 DNA: TGCACCAGCAGCCCCGCAAACAGGGGGTACGAGCAGTACTTC
CDR3 protein: CTSSPANRGYEQYF

clone size: -
V gene: TRBV19
D gene: TRBD1
J gene: TRBJ1-1
CDR3 DNA: TGTGCCAGTAGTATTGGGACAGTCCCTCCGAACACTGAAGCTTTCTTT
CDR3 protein: CASSIGTVPPNTEAFF

clone size: -
V gene: TRBV5-1
D gene: -
J gene: TRBJ1-6
CDR3 DNA: TGCGCCAGCAGCTTACCGGGTGTTGGTTCACCCCTCCACTTT
CDR3 protein: CASSLPGVGSPLHF

clone size: -
V gene: TRBV11-2
D gene: -
J gene: TRBJ2-3
CDR3 DNA: TGTGCCAGCAGCTTAGACAGGGGCACAGATACGCAGTATTTT
CDR3 protein: CASSLDRGTDTQYF

clone size: -
V gene: TRBV27
D gene: -
J gene: TRBJ1-1
CDR3 DNA: TGTGCCAGCAGCAGATACAGGGCGAACACTGAAGCTTTCTTT
CDR3 protein: CASSRYRANTEAFF

clone size: -
V gene: TRBV9
D gene: -
J gene: TRBJ1-6
CDR3 DNA: TGTGCCAGCAGCCTCCAGGGATCTAGTTCACCCCTCCACTTT
CDR3 protein: CASSLQGSSSPLHF

clone size: -
V gene: TRBV5-1
D gene: -
J gene: TRBJ1-4
CDR3 DNA: TGCGCCAGCAGCTTGGCCCGGGGGACTAATGAAAAACTGTTTTTT
CDR3 protein: CASSLARGTNEKLFF

clone size: -
V gene: TRBV30
D gene: TRBD2
J gene: TRBJ2-7
CDR3 DNA: TGTGCCTGGGGTGGCGGGAGGCCGGGCGAGCAGTACTTC
CDR3 protein: CAWGGGRPGEQYF

clone size: -
V gene: TRBV7-9
D gene: TRBD1
J gene: TRBJ2-1
CDR3 DNA: TGTGCCAGCAGCCCGGACAGGGTGGGTTACAATGAGCAGTTCTTC
CDR3 protein: CASSPDRVGYNEQFF

clone size: -
V gene: TRBV11-2
D gene: -
J gene: TRBJ2-4
CDR3 DNA: TGTGCCAGCAGCCTCATAAAGGAGAACATTCAGTACTTC
CDR3 protein: CASSLIKENIQYF

clone size: -
V gene: TRBV11-2
D gene: TRBD2
J gene: TRBJ2-7
CDR3 DNA: TGTGCCAGCAGCTCAAGGACTAGACTCTACGAGCAGTACTTC
CDR3 protein: CASSSRTRLYEQYF

clone size: -
V gene: TRBV7-9
D gene: -
J gene: TRBJ2-5
CDR3 DNA: TGTGCCAGCAGCTTAGATACGGGGGGCTCCTTAGGGACCCAGTACTTC
CDR3 protein: CASSLDTGGSLGTQYF

clone size: once
V gene: TRBV5-1
D gene: TRBD2
J gene: TRBJ2-2
CDR3 DNA: TGCGCCAGCAGCTTGTATGCGGGGGGAACCGGGGAGCTGTTTTTT
CDR3 protein: CASSLYAGGTGELFF

clone size: -
V gene: TRBV20-1
D gene: -
J gene: TRBJ1-1
CDR3 DNA: TGCAGTGCAAGGAGGGCCGCTGAAGCTTTCTTT
CDR3 protein: CSARRAAEAFF

clone size: -
V gene: TRBV27
D gene: TRBD1
J gene: TRBJ1-4
CDR3 DNA: TGTGCCAGCAGTCCCATTACAGGGGGCGTACCTAATGAAAAACTGTTTTTT
CDR3 protein: CASSPITGGVPNEKLFF

clone size: -
V gene: TRBV29-1
D gene: -
J gene: TRBJ2-5
CDR3 DNA: TGCAGCGTTGTGCGGGATCTGACAGAGACCCAGTACTTC
CDR3 protein: CSVVRDLTETQYF

clone size: once
V gene: TRBV6-5
D gene: -
J gene: TRBJ2-3
CDR3 DNA: TGTGCCAGCAGTTCAGGGGTTTCGGCGCAGTATTTT
CDR3 protein: CASSSGVSAQYF

clone size: -
V gene: TRBV3-1/TRBV3-2
D gene: -
J gene: TRBJ1-3
CDR3 DNA: TGTGCCACCCAAACAGGGAACCGAAACACCATATATTTT
CDR3 protein: CATQTGNRNTIYF

clone size: -
V gene: TRBV2
D gene: -
J gene: TRBJ1-1
CDR3 DNA: TGTGCCAGCCTTAGAGGGTGGGACACTGAAGCTTTCTTT
CDR3 protein: CASLRGWDTEAFF

clone size: -
V gene: TRBV3-1/TRBV3-2
D gene: -
J gene: TRBJ2-6
CDR3 DNA: TGTGCCAGCAGCCACCTCGGGGGGGCCAACGTCCTGACTTTC
CDR3 protein: CASSHLGGANVLTF

clone size: few
V gene: TRBV7-3
D gene: -
J gene: TRBJ2-1
CDR3 DNA: TGTGCCAGCAGTTACTCCGGCCCGGGCAATGAGCAGTTCTTC
CDR3 protein: CASSYSGPGNEQFF

clone size: -
V gene: TRBV19
D gene: TRBD1
J gene: TRBJ2-5
CDR3 DNA: TGTGCCAGTAGGACGACAGGGGGCTTTCAAGAGACCCAGTACTTC
CDR3 protein: CASRTTGGFQETQYF

clone size: -
V gene: TRBV4-2
D gene: TRBD2
J gene: TRBJ2-1
CDR3 DNA: TGTGCCAGCAGCCAAGTTGCGGGGGTCTTCTCCTACAATGAGCAGTTCTTC
CDR3 protein: CASSQVAGVFSYNEQFF

clone size: -
V gene: TRBV2
D gene: -
J gene: TRBJ1-6
CDR3 DNA: TGTGCCAGCCGTGGGGGGGTAAGCTCCTATAATTCACCCCTCCACTTT
CDR3 protein: CASRGGVSSYNSPLHF